The 28 T cell receptor beta chains given below trace back to one sample, sequenced in a study of regulatory T cells in long-lasting Graves disease. Assembly of TCR beta libraries relied on iRepertoire HTBI primers together with Arm-PCR of CDR3 regions. TCRdb reprocessed the multiplex PCR reads via MiXCR and lists one record per CDR3 protein. The data show approximately 360,000 distinct CDR3 sequences, roughly 23% seen once. Time point noted: persistent/refractory GD, antithyroid drugs over 5 years with positive TRAb. RNA extracted from PBMCs served as the sequencing template. The sequences come from peripheral blood mononuclear cells (PBMCs), collected when the disease was refractory, from a patient treated with antithyroid drugs. The source is a woman aged 40 to 50 with Graves disease.

The table lists this clonotype with many counts. This rearrangement joins TRBV6-1 to TRBJ1-1; 8 nucleotides line up with TRBD1. Trimming removed 8 bases from V and 1 base from J; junction bases left unmatched: 12. In germline, CDR1 is MNHNS, CDR2 SASEGT. CDR3 size: 16 residues. The CDR3 spells CASLPYGQGSNTEAFF. The CDR3 DNA reads TGTGCCAGCCTACCCTATGGACAGGGTTCGAACACTGAAGCTTTCTTT.

This clonotype was found many times. The chain combines TRBV28 with TRBJ1-5; a weak D match, TRBD1 (6 bases). V shed 3 bases and J shed 4 bases, with 16 bases lying between them. The CDR3 is 16 amino acids. Germline assignment: CDR1 MDHEN and CDR2 SYDVKM. The CDR3 sequence: CASSLLAGRGNQPQHF. CDR3 DNA: TGTGCCAGCAGTTTGTTGGCAGGGAGGGGGAATCAGCCCCAGCATTTT.

This clonotype was seen a few times. The V call is TRBV7-9, the J call TRBJ2-5, with D maybe TRBD1 (6 bases). Germline CDR1 is SEHNR and CDR2 is FQNEAQ (reference sequence). This CDR3 is 15 amino acids long. Trimming cost V 5 bases and J 5 bases, with 18 bases left between them. CDR3 bases: TGTGCCAGCAGCGACAGGAAGGGAATCTGGGAGACCCAGTACTTC. As protein: CASSDRKGIWETQYF.

CDR3 sequence reads: CATSEGYQETQYF. The CDR3 nucleotides read TGTGCCACCAGTGAAGGGTACCAAGAGACCCAGTACTTC. The chain carries TRBV24-1 and TRBJ2-5; no firm D call. CDR3 length: 13 residues. V dropped 4 bases and J dropped 0 bases, with 5 bases sitting between them. In germline, CDR1 is KGHDR, CDR2 SFDVKD.

A remark on this clonotype: A much more abundant neighbour one base away suggests this may be a read error. The chain is built from TRBV29-1 and TRBJ1-4, with D unclear. The CDR3 length is 15 residues. Trimming left V 7 bases short and J 8 bases short, with 23 bases between. Per germline, CDR1 SQVTM and CDR2 ANQGSEA. The CDR3 loop is CSAGLGSLVGEKLFF. In DNA, the CDR3 is TGCAGCGCTGGACTAGGTTCACTGGTTGGCGAAAAACTGTTTTTT.

The rearrangement joins TRBV6-5 to TRBJ2-2, with D perhaps matching TRBD2 (5 bases). V lost 3 bases, J lost 4 bases, and 6 bases lay in between. Germline CDR1 reads MNHEY; CDR2 reads SVGAGI. The CDR3 is made up of 13 amino acids. The CDR3 region is CASSYGSTGELFF. The CDR3 bases are TGTGCCAGCAGTTATGGGAGCACCGGGGAGCTGTTTTTT.

This clonotype was seen many times. The J gene is TRBJ2-5, the V gene TRBV27; TRBD2 matches at 8 bases. The CDR3 has 15 amino acids. J lost 6 bases, V lost 3 bases, and 9 bases had no gene match. Germline V gene lookup returns CDR1 MNHEY and CDR2 SMNVEV (reference sequence). This CDR3 reads CASSLDSGNRKTQYF. The CDR3 region has the DNA TGTGCCAGCAGTTTGGATAGCGGGAATAGGAAGACCCAGTACTTC.

V and J are TRBV3-1 and TRBJ2-5; D not certain. The CDR3 is 16 amino acids. Germline CDR1 LGHDT, CDR2 YNNKEL (reference sequence). The V end lost 1 base, the J end lost 3 bases, and 15 bases lay between the germline ends. CDR3 region: CASSQVYPNDEETQYF. CDR3 coding DNA: TGTGCCAGCAGCCAAGTATACCCCAATGATGAAGAGACCCAGTACTTC.

The V and J genes are TRBV10-3 and TRBJ1-1; D unresolved. Germline V gives CDR1 ENHRY, CDR2 SYGVKD. V was cut by 6 bases and J by 7 bases, with 18 bases left in between. This CDR3 spans 14 amino acids. The CDR3 bases are TGTGCCATCAGCGGCCCCCCGAACCTGGGTGAAGCTTTCTTT. Its translation: CAISGPPNLGEAFF.

This clonotype has at least ten counts. The chain is built from TRBV11-2 and TRBJ2-2; D possibly uses TRBD1 or TRBD2 (5 bases each). The CDR3 covers 12 residues. In germline, CDR1 is SGHAT, CDR2 FQNNGV. Trimming took off 5 bases at V and 7 bases at J, with 8 bases between the two ends. The CDR3 DNA is TGTGCCAGCAGCCATGGGGGCGGGGAGCTGTTTTTT. It is translated as CASSHGGGELFF.

A few counts support this clonotype. One base away lies a much larger clone, so this may be a sequencing read error. CDR3 DNA sequence: TGTGCCAGCAGCCCCCCCGGGCTAGCCAAAAACATTCAGTACTTC. Its translation: CASSPPGLAKNIQYF. The J gene is TRBJ2-4, the V gene TRBV3-1; D ambiguous. Germline V gene data show CDR1 as LGHDT and CDR2 as YNNKEL (reference sequence). The CDR3 has 15 residues. Trimming pared 4 bases from V and 0 bases from J, leaving 10 bases between.

At least ten counts were recorded for this clonotype. In nucleotides, the CDR3 is TGTGCCAGCACCTCCCGGGGCCTAAGGAATTCACCCCTCCACTTT. Protein: CASTSRGLRNSPLHF. This sequence joins TRBV12-3 or TRBV12-4 and TRBJ1-6; possible D gene TRBD1, 5 bases. Trimming took 7 bases from V and 7 from J, leaving 17 bases between them. CDR3 size: 15 residues.

The chain joins TRBV28 to TRBJ2-7, with D possibly being TRBD1 or TRBD2 (5 bases each). Per the germline V gene, CDR1 is MDHEN and CDR2 is SYDVKM. V lost 7 bases and J lost 1, with 8 bases in between. The CDR3 contains 12 residues. DNA of the CDR3: TGTGCCAGCAAGAGGGGATCCTACGAGCAGTACTTC. Translated: CASKRGSYEQYF.

This clonotype was picked up a small number of times. This sequence joins TRBV19 and TRBJ1-1, with D unclear. Trimming shortened V by 5 bases and J by 6 bases, and 13 bases separated the two germline ends. This CDR3 has 13 residues. The germline CDR1 and CDR2 sequences are LNHDA and SQIVND (reference sequence). The CDR3 protein is CASSPRTASEAFF. As DNA, the CDR3 is TGTGCCAGTAGTCCGAGGACCGCGTCTGAAGCTTTCTTT.

There are a few counts of this clonotype. V and J are TRBV6-1 and TRBJ1-2, with D perhaps TRBD1 (6 bases). The germline V and J ends were trimmed by 8 bases and 6 bases, with 10 bases remaining between them. The CDR3 has 11 amino acids. The V gene's germline CDR1 is MNHNS and CDR2 SASEGT. The CDR3: CASAGVHGYTF. CDR3 DNA sequence: TGTGCCAGCGCAGGGGTACATGGCTACACCTTC.

The CDR3 bases are TGCGCCAGCAGGGCGACAGGGAGCCGCACCGGGGAGCTGTTTTTT. Encoded protein: CASRATGSRTGELFF. The genes are TRBV5-1 and TRBJ2-2; 7 bases align to TRBD1. The CDR3 is 15 amino acids. Germline values: CDR1 SGHRS, CDR2 YFSETQ. V shed 5 bases and J 4 bases; nucleotides not matched to a gene: 8.

This clonotype was counted between two and nine times. J is TRBJ2-2 and V is TRBV10-3; 7 nucleotides line up with TRBD1. The CDR3 sequence is 13 residues long. Germline assignment: CDR1 ENHRY and CDR2 SYGVKD. Losses at the gene ends were 5 bases for V and 4 bases for J; bases not matched to a gene: 1. This CDR3 reads CAISRDSTGELFF. In nucleotides, the CDR3 is TGTGCCATCAGTCGGGACAGCACCGGGGAGCTGTTTTTT.

Many counts were recorded for this clonotype. The chain carries TRBV20-1 and TRBJ2-7; D ambiguous. V was pared by 5 bases and J by 3 bases, with 14 bases between. In germline, CDR1 is DFQATT, CDR2 SNEGSKA (reference sequence). The CDR3 is made up of 13 amino acids. The CDR3 DNA reads TGCAGTGCTGCCCCCCCGACTGTCTACGAGCAGTACTTC. It translates to CSAAPPTVYEQYF.

This chain uses TRBV9 with TRBJ1-1; no firm D call. This CDR3 region has 15 residues. The germline V gene has CDR1 SGDLS and CDR2 YYNGEE. The V end was cut by 0 bases, the J end by 3 bases, with 12 bases between. The CDR3 nucleotides read TGTGCCAGCAGCGTAGAGAGCGTTTGTGACACTGAAGCTTTCTTT. This translates into CASSVESVCDTEAFF.

This clonotype came up many times. The chain combines TRBV29-1 with TRBJ1-2; D gene uncertain. Germline CDR1 is SQVTM and CDR2 is ANQGSEA. V lost 2 bases to trimming and J lost 0 bases, with 10 bases between them. The CDR3 runs to 14 residues. The CDR3 spells CSVELAGPNYGYTF. The CDR3 region has the DNA TGCAGCGTTGAATTAGCAGGTCCTAACTATGGCTACACCTTC.

This clonotype was detected only a few times. The chain joins TRBV12-3 or TRBV12-4 to TRBJ2-1; the D is unclear. This CDR3 has 15 amino acids. Deletions cut 5 bases from V and 4 bases from J, with 15 bases between. The CDR3 bases are TGTGCCAGCAGTACCCCATCCGCAGGTTACAATGAGCAGTTCTTC. Translating gives CASSTPSAGYNEQFF.

This clonotype has only a few counts. The rearrangement uses TRBV11-2 and TRBJ1-2; 8 bases are shared with TRBD1. After removal of 4 bases from V and 1 base from J, the junction contained 8 bases not matched to a gene. The germline CDR1 and CDR2 sequences are SGHAT and FQNNGV. The CDR3 consists of 16 residues. Here the CDR3 DNA reads TGTGCCAGCAGCTCAGTACGGACAGGGAATAACTATGGCTACACCTTC. The encoded protein is CASSSVRTGNNYGYTF. Combining the CDR3 with reference TRBV11-2 and TRBJ1-2 gives the whole variable domain EAGVAQSPRYKIIEKRQSVAFWCNPISGHATLYWYQQILGQGPKLLIQFQNNGVVDDSQLPKDRFSAERLKGVDSTLKIQPAKLEDSAVYLCASSSVRTGNNYGYTFGSGTRLTVV.

J is TRBJ2-2 and V is TRBV13; D remains unclear. This CDR3 is built from 15 residues. V was pared by 5 bases and J by 3 bases, with 13 bases between. The V gene's germline CDR1 is PRHDT and CDR2 FYEKMQ (reference sequence). The DNA of the CDR3 is TGTGCCAGCAGCGTACTCCCCTCGGACACCGGGGAGCTGTTTTTT. Translation gives CASSVLPSDTGELFF. The full variable domain, rest sourced from reference TRBV13 and TRBJ2-2, is AAGVIQSPRHLIKEKRETATLKCYPIPRHDTVYWYQQGPGQDPQFLISFYEKMQSDKGSIPDRFSAQQFSDYHSELNMSSLELGDSALYFCASSVLPSDTGELFFGEGSRLTVL.

The chain combines TRBV19 with TRBJ2-5, with TRBD2 identical over 10 bases. The V gene's germline CDR1 is LNHDA and CDR2 SQIVND (reference sequence). The CDR3 is 15 amino acids. The J segment lost 5 bases and the V segment lost 3 bases, leaving 6 bases of the junction unmatched. The CDR3 region has the DNA TGTGCCAGTAGTATTACTAGCGGGAATGCTGAGACCCAGTACTTC. Residues: CASSITSGNAETQYF.

J is TRBJ1-5 and V is TRBV6-5; D is possibly TRBD1 (5 bases). Germline V gene data show CDR1 as MNHEY and CDR2 as SVGAGI. V was pared by 2 bases and J by 3 bases, with 14 bases between. This CDR3 has 16 residues. CDR3 in amino acids: CASSYNPSGTNQPQHF. The CDR3 DNA is TGTGCCAGCAGTTACAATCCCTCGGGGACCAATCAGCCCCAGCATTTT.

In its sample, this clonotype was seen many times. The V call is TRBV20-1, the J call TRBJ2-5; D unclear. Germline CDR1 and CDR2: DFQATT and SNEGSKA (reference sequence). The CDR3 covers 14 residues. Trimming took off 6 bases at V and 5 bases at J, with 19 bases between the two ends. CDR3 sequence reads: CSAPPAWAEETQYF. The CDR3 region has the DNA TGCAGTGCCCCCCCCGCGTGGGCAGAGGAGACCCAGTACTTC.

This clonotype was found many times. V gene TRBV7-9 combines with J gene TRBJ1-5, with TRBD1 matching 7 bases. This CDR3 comprises 15 residues. The trim removed 5 bases at V and 0 bases at J, leaving 4 bases unmatched. Germline CDR1 and CDR2: SEHNR and FQNEAQ (reference sequence). The CDR3 DNA sequence: TGTGCCAGCAGCCCAGGGGGGTATAGCAATCAGCCCCAGCATTTT. Encoded protein: CASSPGGYSNQPQHF.

Comment on this clonotype: This may arise from a read error, as a much more abundant clone is one base away. The genes are TRBV2 and TRBJ2-7; the match to TRBD2 covers 14 bases. CDR3 length: 20 amino acids. Germline trimming cut 7 bases from V and 0 bases from J; bases unmatched to any gene: 17. CDR1 is SNHLY and CDR2 is FYNNEI in the germline V gene. The CDR3 coding sequence is TGTGCCAGCAAGGGGCATCCGGGACTAGCGGGAGAGGGGAACTCCTACGAGCAGTACTTC. Translated, it gives CASKGHPGLAGEGNSYEQYF.